The clone carrying this T cell receptor beta chain was seen ten or more times. As yet, its antigen is unknown. Stable Graves' hyperthyroidism meant no ophthalmopathy progression within 18 months. Diagnoses rested on clinical symptoms, serum thyroxine and TRAb, thyroid ultrasound and orbital computed tomography. RNA transcripts provided the source from which TCR beta CDR3 regions were amplified. The TCR CDR3 first-round RT-PCR relied on the HTBI primer set. Using its own MiXCR run on the multiplex PCR reads, TCRdb lists one record per CDR3 protein. The sample lists around 440,000 distinct CDR3 sequences; 15% to 19% were seen once. The source of the sample is a study of T cells in Graves' hyperthyroidism and ophthalmopathy. Overall study findings and caveats: Through a model of 13 V-J features, ophthalmopathy was separated from stable hyperthyroidism.

V was pared by 3 bases and J by 7 bases, with 12 bases between. The CDR3 extends over 12 amino acids. Germline CDR1 is DFQATT and CDR2 is SNEGSKA (reference sequence). This clonotype was sampled from a woman younger than 35 with Graves' hyperthyroidism. V gene TRBV20-1 combines with J gene TRBJ1-1, with D tentatively TRBD1 (6 bases). The sequenced material came from blood. CDR3 DNA sequence: TGCAGTGCTAGGGAGGGGGGGAATGAAGCTTTCTTT. Translation: CSAREGGNEAFF.